Given below is one T cell receptor (beta chain) in context. Its antigen is still unknown. With approximately 9 days of culture completed, CD4+ T cells were isolated. PCR confirmed that the person was infected with SARS-CoV-2 between March and December 2020. Participants were given two doses of BNT162b2 or mRNA-1273 vaccine. This record comes from a study of vaccination effects on CD4 cells after COVID-19. Study observations and caveats: Late in the post-vaccination period, infection-induced and vaccine-induced clones underwent marked clonal contraction. The study had few convalescent patients and no early post-infection timepoints. New vaccine-induced clones dominated post-vaccine spike-reactive clones in convalescents.

Germline V CDR1 and CDR2: SQVTM, ANQGSEA. With 4 bases removed from V and 6 bases from J, the gap between germline ends came to 16 bases. The CDR3 runs to 13 residues. Only in-frame clones appear in the TCRdb table, and some are missing; sequencing was by immunoSEQ multiplex PCR. Of some 31,000 clones in the sample, approximately 81% were seen once. The J gene is TRBJ2-7, the V gene TRBV29-1; tentative D call: TRBD2 (6 bases). The TCR was taken from a human donor who had a prior SARS-CoV-2 infection. Material: CD4+ T cells from PBMCs cultured without peptide, obtained after COVID-19 vaccination. CDR3 DNA: TGCAGCGTTGTTGGGGGGAAGTTTAGCGAGCAGTACTTC. Translation gives CSVVGGKFSEQYF.